The rows below give T cell receptor beta chains drawn from one sample of a study of T-cell memory formation after mild COVID-19. TCRdb reanalysed the 5' RACE reads using MiXCR and keeps one entry per CDR3 protein. This sample yields 300,000 to 400,000 distinct CDR3 sequences, of which 13% are seen a single time; over 20% belongs to the top ten. Sequencing was done on a sample of PBMCs or a T cell subset sorted from them (not recorded which). Receptors were obtained from a man between 18 and 29 years old who had mild COVID-19 (a few samples of this study predate the infection). Cell type and time point are not known. Both conserved end residues are part of each CDR3. A D gene is named only where the DNA matches it firmly. Size tells how often a clone was seen (once, few, many) or the class of an expanded clone, and some rows leave it out.

d_call: .
clone_size: .
v_call: TRBV5-8
j_call: TRBJ1-4
cdr3_aa: CASSLRATSEKLFF
cdr3_nt: TGTGCCAGCAGCTTACGCGCAACTAGTGAAAAACTGTTTTTT

d_call: .
clone_size: many
v_call: TRBV27
j_call: TRBJ2-5
cdr3_aa: CASSPTIGVLRYF
cdr3_nt: TGTGCCAGCAGCCCGACGATAGGGGTCCTTCGTTATTTC

d_call: .
clone_size: .
v_call: TRBV6-2/TRBV6-3
j_call: TRBJ2-2
cdr3_aa: CASTVTGELFF
cdr3_nt: TGTGCCAGCACCGTCACCGGGGAGCTGTTTTTT

d_call: .
clone_size: few
v_call: TRBV7-3
j_call: TRBJ2-3
cdr3_aa: CASSPWGGADTQYF
cdr3_nt: TGTGCCAGCAGCCCATGGGGGGGCGCAGATACGCAGTATTTT

d_call: TRBD2
clone_size: few
v_call: TRBV7-3
j_call: TRBJ2-3
cdr3_aa: CASSSVGGSTDTQYF
cdr3_nt: TGTGCCAGCAGCTCAGTCGGGGGGAGCACAGATACGCAGTATTTT

d_call: .
clone_size: .
v_call: TRBV4-1
j_call: TRBJ1-1
cdr3_aa: CASSQVSLGTEAFF
cdr3_nt: TGCGCCAGCAGCCAAGTATCGTTGGGGACTGAAGCTTTCTTT

d_call: TRBD2
clone_size: few
v_call: TRBV7-9
j_call: TRBJ2-1
cdr3_aa: CASSLTSGGPYQQFF
cdr3_nt: TGTGCCAGCAGCCTGACTAGCGGGGGCCCCTATCAGCAGTTCTTC

d_call: TRBD1
clone_size: .
v_call: TRBV6-5
j_call: TRBJ2-1
cdr3_aa: CASSYTPGGNEQFF
cdr3_nt: TGTGCCAGCAGTTACACCCCAGGGGGCAATGAGCAGTTCTTC

d_call: .
clone_size: .
v_call: TRBV7-2
j_call: TRBJ2-1
cdr3_aa: CASSFPSREQFF
cdr3_nt: TGTGCCAGCAGCTTTCCTAGCAGGGAGCAGTTCTTC

d_call: .
clone_size: .
v_call: TRBV9
j_call: TRBJ2-5
cdr3_aa: CASSVEVVQETEYF
cdr3_nt: TGTGCCAGCAGCGTAGAGGTGGTCCAAGAGACCGAGTACTTC

d_call: .
clone_size: few
v_call: TRBV12-3/TRBV12-4
j_call: TRBJ2-1
cdr3_aa: CASRRRETDAEQFF
cdr3_nt: TGTGCCAGCAGGCGAAGAGAGACAGACGCTGAGCAGTTCTTC

d_call: .
clone_size: .
v_call: TRBV28
j_call: TRBJ2-2
cdr3_aa: CASSLYINTGELFF
cdr3_nt: TGTGCCAGCAGTTTATACATAAACACCGGGGAGCTGTTTTTT

d_call: .
clone_size: .
v_call: TRBV20-1
j_call: TRBJ2-3
cdr3_aa: CSARLETDTQYF
cdr3_nt: TGCAGTGCTAGACTTGAGACAGATACGCAGTATTTT

d_call: .
clone_size: many
v_call: TRBV12-3/TRBV12-4
j_call: TRBJ1-6
cdr3_aa: CASTENQGSPLHF
cdr3_nt: TGTGCCAGCACCGAAAATCAAGGGAGTCCCCTCCACTTT

d_call: .
clone_size: few
v_call: TRBV27
j_call: TRBJ1-2
cdr3_aa: CASSLRGRGYGYTF
cdr3_nt: TGTGCCAGCAGTTTACGGGGGCGAGGCTATGGCTACACCTTC

d_call: .
clone_size: .
v_call: TRBV6-2/TRBV6-3
j_call: TRBJ1-1
cdr3_aa: CASSRRGRTEAFF
cdr3_nt: TGTGCCAGCAGCCGACGGGGGCGCACTGAAGCTTTCTTT

d_call: TRBD1
clone_size: few
v_call: TRBV20-1
j_call: TRBJ1-1
cdr3_aa: CSAPHLGTGSFAFF
cdr3_nt: TGCAGTGCTCCCCATCTGGGGACAGGGTCATTTGCTTTCTTT

d_call: .
clone_size: .
v_call: TRBV9
j_call: TRBJ2-3
cdr3_aa: CASSVAPTRSTDTQYF
cdr3_nt: TGTGCCAGCAGCGTAGCCCCTACTAGGAGCACAGATACGCAGTATTTT

d_call: TRBD1
clone_size: .
v_call: TRBV5-1
j_call: TRBJ2-1
cdr3_aa: CASSFGPPGTGTYNEQFF
cdr3_nt: TGCGCCAGCAGCTTCGGCCCCCCAGGGACAGGGACCTACAATGAGCAGTTCTTC

d_call: .
clone_size: .
v_call: TRBV7-9
j_call: TRBJ1-1
cdr3_aa: CASSPPRREGIGAFF
cdr3_nt: TGTGCCAGCAGCCCACCACGGCGGGAGGGTATAGGAGCTTTCTTT

d_call: .
clone_size: once
v_call: TRBV9
j_call: TRBJ2-5
cdr3_aa: CASSGEGAGWETQYF
cdr3_nt: TGTGCCAGCAGCGGCGAAGGTGCTGGGTGGGAGACCCAGTACTTC

d_call: .
clone_size: .
v_call: TRBV28
j_call: TRBJ1-3
cdr3_aa: CASTATGRASGNTIYF
cdr3_nt: TGTGCCAGCACCGCTACCGGCAGGGCCTCTGGAAACACCATATATTTT

d_call: .
clone_size: .
v_call: TRBV5-8
j_call: TRBJ2-1
cdr3_aa: CASSLEAEQFF
cdr3_nt: TGTGCCAGCAGCTTGGAGGCTGAGCAGTTCTTC

d_call: .
clone_size: .
v_call: TRBV11-1
j_call: TRBJ1-1
cdr3_aa: CASSRAGSRSEAFF
cdr3_nt: TGTGCCAGCAGCAGGGCGGGATCACGGTCTGAAGCTTTCTTT

d_call: TRBD1
clone_size: few
v_call: TRBV6-5
j_call: TRBJ1-4
cdr3_aa: CASSSRDSATNEKLFF
cdr3_nt: TGTGCCAGCAGTTCCCGGGACAGTGCAACTAATGAAAAACTGTTTTTT

d_call: .
clone_size: many
v_call: TRBV5-1
j_call: TRBJ2-3
cdr3_aa: CASSVDPAGTDTQYF
cdr3_nt: TGCGCCAGCAGCGTAGACCCAGCCGGCACAGATACGCAGTATTTT

d_call: .
clone_size: many
v_call: TRBV12-3/TRBV12-4
j_call: TRBJ2-1
cdr3_aa: CASSPGEQSWVYNEQFF
cdr3_nt: TGTGCCAGCAGCCCCGGTGAACAGAGTTGGGTGTACAATGAGCAGTTCTTC

d_call: .
clone_size: .
v_call: TRBV4-3
j_call: TRBJ1-3
cdr3_aa: CASSQIGVFSAGNTIYF
cdr3_nt: TGCGCCAGCAGCCAAATTGGGGTTTTTTCCGCTGGAAACACCATATATTTT

d_call: .
clone_size: few
v_call: TRBV20-1
j_call: TRBJ1-2
cdr3_aa: CSAEDGGLVYDGYTF
cdr3_nt: TGCAGTGCCGAGGACGGAGGCCTGGTGTACGATGGCTACACCTTC

d_call: .
clone_size: .
v_call: TRBV5-1
j_call: TRBJ1-2
cdr3_aa: CASSLDKNYGYTF
cdr3_nt: TGCGCCAGCAGCCTGGACAAGAACTATGGCTACACCTTC

d_call: .
clone_size: .
v_call: TRBV28
j_call: TRBJ1-1
cdr3_aa: CASSPLRGGEGAFF
cdr3_nt: TGTGCCAGCAGCCCCTTGCGGGGCGGGGAAGGAGCTTTCTTT

d_call: TRBD1
clone_size: many
v_call: TRBV25-1
j_call: TRBJ2-6
cdr3_aa: CASSGDRFGQGTVSGANVLTF
cdr3_nt: TGTGCCAGCAGTGGAGACCGCTTTGGACAGGGAACGGTCTCTGGGGCCAACGTCCTGACTTTC

d_call: .
clone_size: .
v_call: TRBV28
j_call: TRBJ2-3
cdr3_aa: CASSPGQRRTDTQYF
cdr3_nt: TGTGCCAGCAGTCCCGGACAGAGACGCACAGATACGCAGTATTTT

d_call: TRBD1
clone_size: .
v_call: TRBV6-5
j_call: TRBJ2-7
cdr3_aa: CASKFRDRGDEQYF
cdr3_nt: TGTGCCAGCAAGTTTCGGGACAGGGGAGACGAGCAGTACTTC

d_call: TRBD2
clone_size: few
v_call: TRBV30
j_call: TRBJ2-5
cdr3_aa: CAWALATGTQYF
cdr3_nt: TGTGCCTGGGCACTAGCGACCGGGACCCAGTACTTC

d_call: .
clone_size: few
v_call: TRBV7-9
j_call: TRBJ1-2
cdr3_aa: CASDPLEDSDYGYTF
cdr3_nt: TGTGCCAGCGATCCTCTAGAAGACTCGGACTATGGCTACACCTTC

d_call: TRBD2
clone_size: .
v_call: TRBV12-5
j_call: TRBJ2-7
cdr3_aa: CASGLAGGNYEQYF
cdr3_nt: TGTGCTAGTGGTTTAGCGGGGGGGAACTACGAGCAGTACTTC

d_call: .
clone_size: few
v_call: TRBV5-1
j_call: TRBJ2-5
cdr3_aa: CASRTAGSLEETQYF
cdr3_nt: TGCGCCAGCAGGACGGCCGGGTCACTAGAAGAGACCCAGTACTTC

d_call: .
clone_size: .
v_call: TRBV7-3
j_call: TRBJ2-2
cdr3_aa: CASSLTAGLGGELFF
cdr3_nt: TGTGCCAGCAGCTTAACCGCTGGGTTGGGCGGGGAGCTGTTTTTT

d_call: .
clone_size: few
v_call: TRBV6-2/TRBV6-3
j_call: TRBJ1-5
cdr3_aa: CASLRGYNQPQHF
cdr3_nt: TGTGCCAGTCTCCGGGGTTACAATCAGCCCCAGCATTTT

d_call: .
clone_size: few
v_call: TRBV20-1
j_call: TRBJ2-7
cdr3_aa: CSARVGQPHEQYF
cdr3_nt: TGCAGTGCTAGAGTTGGACAACCCCACGAGCAGTACTTC

d_call: .
clone_size: few
v_call: TRBV5-1
j_call: TRBJ2-3
cdr3_aa: CASSLGDVLTDTQYF
cdr3_nt: TGCGCCAGCAGCTTGGGGGACGTCCTCACAGATACGCAGTATTTT

d_call: .
clone_size: many
v_call: TRBV5-1
j_call: TRBJ2-7
cdr3_aa: CASSLEAGPYEQYF
cdr3_nt: TGCGCCAGCAGCTTGGAGGCCGGTCCCTACGAGCAGTACTTC

d_call: .
clone_size: .
v_call: TRBV5-8
j_call: TRBJ1-6
cdr3_aa: CATKNRGSYNSPLHF
cdr3_nt: TGTGCCACCAAGAACAGAGGTTCCTATAATTCACCCCTCCACTTT

d_call: TRBD1
clone_size: few
v_call: TRBV10-2
j_call: TRBJ1-1
cdr3_aa: CASSERDRVVTTEAFF
cdr3_nt: TGCGCCAGCAGTGAGCGGGACAGGGTAGTCACCACTGAAGCTTTCTTT

d_call: TRBD1
clone_size: .
v_call: TRBV12-3/TRBV12-4
j_call: TRBJ2-6
cdr3_aa: CASSSQTGGANVLTF
cdr3_nt: TGTGCCAGCAGTTCCCAGACAGGGGGGGCCAACGTCCTGACTTTC

d_call: .
clone_size: .
v_call: TRBV4-1
j_call: TRBJ1-2
cdr3_aa: CASSQATGYGYTF
cdr3_nt: TGCGCCAGCAGCCAAGCTACAGGCTATGGCTACACCTTC

d_call: .
clone_size: many
v_call: TRBV4-2
j_call: TRBJ2-4
cdr3_aa: CASSQGSIQYF
cdr3_nt: TGTGCCAGCAGCCAGGGCAGCATTCAGTACTTC

d_call: TRBD2
clone_size: few
v_call: TRBV7-9
j_call: TRBJ2-3
cdr3_aa: CASSLLAGGPGTDTQYF
cdr3_nt: TGTGCCAGCAGCTTACTAGCGGGGGGGCCGGGCACAGATACGCAGTATTTT

d_call: .
clone_size: few
v_call: TRBV6-5
j_call: TRBJ2-1
cdr3_aa: CASSSPLGEQFF
cdr3_nt: TGTGCCAGCAGTTCCCCCTTGGGGGAGCAGTTCTTC

d_call: .
clone_size: many
v_call: TRBV4-3
j_call: TRBJ2-2
cdr3_aa: CASSHRVTFQRRTGELFF
cdr3_nt: TGCGCCAGCAGCCACAGGGTGACCTTCCAAAGAAGGACCGGGGAGCTGTTTTTT

d_call: TRBD2
clone_size: few
v_call: TRBV7-3
j_call: TRBJ2-1
cdr3_aa: CASSAYVLAGNNEQFF
cdr3_nt: TGTGCCAGCAGCGCTTATGTGCTAGCGGGGAACAATGAGCAGTTCTTC

d_call: .
clone_size: few
v_call: TRBV7-6
j_call: TRBJ1-2
cdr3_aa: CASSLREATDNYGYTF
cdr3_nt: TGTGCCAGCAGCTTAAGAGAGGCGACAGACAACTATGGCTACACCTTC

d_call: .
clone_size: few
v_call: TRBV7-9
j_call: TRBJ1-4
cdr3_aa: CASSFTAGNEKLFF
cdr3_nt: TGTGCCAGCAGCTTCACAGCGGGGAATGAAAAACTGTTTTTT

d_call: TRBD2
clone_size: .
v_call: TRBV7-2
j_call: TRBJ2-1
cdr3_aa: CASSWRLAGVVGEQFF
cdr3_nt: TGTGCCAGCAGCTGGAGACTAGCGGGGGTTGTTGGTGAGCAGTTCTTC

d_call: TRBD2
clone_size: many
v_call: TRBV18
j_call: TRBJ2-1
cdr3_aa: CASSPGGDQPGEFF
cdr3_nt: TGTGCCAGCTCACCAGGGGGGGACCAACCCGGGGAGTTCTTC